Following are 10 T cell receptor beta chains from one sample sequenced in a study of beta chain features in type 1 diabetes. The sequenced template was cDNA made from the entire isolated RNA. This table comes from immunoSEQ multiplex PCR, and its TCRdb copy is limited to in-frame clones, with some not included. The sample comprises hundreds of thousands of clones, more than 9% of which are singletons, and 0.03% to 0.035% rests with the top ten. The sequenced sample was naive CD4+ T cells from blood. These receptors all come from a woman younger than 35 in good health.

The table lists this clone with a few counts. The CDR3: CASSVLAATGELFF. The CDR3 DNA reads as TGTGCCAGCAGCGTACTAGCGGCCACCGGGGAGCTGTTTTTT. V gene TRBV27 combines with J gene TRBJ2-2; 8 bases are shared with TRBD2. There are 14 residues in the CDR3. The V segment lost 6 bases and the J segment 4 bases; nucleotides outside the gene matches: 4. Looked up from germline, CDR1 is MNHEY and CDR2 is SMNVEV (reference sequence).

This clone was seen a few times. V gene TRBV7-2 combines with J gene TRBJ1-2; 7 positions match TRBD1. CDR1 and CDR2 (germline): SGHTA, FQGNSA. Losses at the gene ends were 2 bases for V and 3 bases for J; bases not matched to a gene: 3. This CDR3 comprises 14 residues. The CDR3 DNA follows: TGTGCCAGCAGCTTAAACAGGGGTCACTATGGCTACACCTTC. It translates to CASSLNRGHYGYTF.

The CDR3 DNA sequence: TGTGCCAGCAGTGAAAATCTGAGCGGGGGCACAGATACGCAGTATTTT. Its translation is CASSENLSGGTDTQYF. The rearrangement joins TRBV2 to TRBJ2-3; 7 nucleotides match TRBD2. Germline CDR1 reads SNHLY; CDR2 reads FYNNEI. With 2 bases clipped from V and 1 base from J, the junction kept 6 bases outside the gene matches. This CDR3 spans 16 amino acids.

V is TRBV19 and J is TRBJ1-5, with 8 bases aligning to TRBD1. CDR1 and CDR2 (germline): LNHDA, SQIVND (reference sequence). CDR3 length equals 14 residues. V was clipped by 7 bases and J by 3 bases; unmatched bases: 5. Written as DNA, the CDR3 is TGTGCCAGTAACCCGGACAGGGTCAATCAGCCCCAGCATTTT. Translating it yields CASNPDRVNQPQHF.

This clone has a handful of counts. The V and J genes are TRBV9 and TRBJ2-5; the match to TRBD1 covers 7 bases. V trimming: 3 bases; J trimming: 2 bases; junction bases outside the gene matches: 10. The CDR3 is 16 residues long. Looked up from germline, CDR1 is SGDLS and CDR2 is YYNGEE. For the CDR3, the DNA is TGTGCCAGCAGCGCCATAGGGGGACAGCCTCAAGAGACCCAGTACTTC. Protein sequence: CASSAIGGQPQETQYF.

This clone has only a few counts. The V call is TRBV25-1, the J call TRBJ1-1, with D possibly matching TRBD1 (6 bases). This CDR3 has 13 amino acids. Between the trimmed V and J ends, which lost 4 bases and 5 bases, there was a span of 11 bases. CDR1 is MGHDK, CDR2 SYGVNS, per germline. The CDR3 sequence: CASSGRGWTEAFF. For the CDR3, the DNA is TGTGCCAGCAGTGGTAGGGGGTGGACTGAAGCTTTCTTT.

This clone was counted ten times or more. The chain couples TRBV4-2 to TRBJ2-3; 8 nucleotides line up with TRBD1. The CDR3 totals 17 residues. CDR1 and CDR2 from the germline V gene are LGHNA and YNFKEQ. V shed 3 bases, J shed 5 bases, and the junction held 13 bases outside the gene matches. In DNA form, the CDR3 reads TGTGCCAGCAGCCAGGAATCCCCACAGGGGGTTCAAGATACGCAGTATTTT. Its protein is CASSQESPQGVQDTQYF.

This clone has a handful of counts. The chain carries TRBV9 and TRBJ2-1; no clear D. In germline, CDR1 is SGDLS, CDR2 YYNGEE. The germline V and J ends were trimmed by 0 bases and 0 bases, with 7 bases remaining between them. The CDR3 contains 15 residues. Here the CDR3 reads CASSVGAPSYNEQFF. The CDR3 coding sequence is TGTGCCAGCAGCGTAGGGGCACCCTCCTACAATGAGCAGTTCTTC.

This chain links TRBV19 with TRBJ1-5, with D maybe TRBD1 (5 bases). V was trimmed by 7 bases and J by 2 bases, leaving 15 bases between them. Germline lookup yields CDR1 LNHDA and CDR2 SQIVND (reference sequence). The CDR3 has 15 amino acids. The CDR3 nucleotides read TGTGCCAGTACCGACGCGGGGGGGGGCAATCAGCCCCAGCATTTT. Its translation: CASTDAGGGNQPQHF.

V usage is TRBV5-1 and J usage is TRBJ2-1; TRBD1 matches at 8 bases. The germline V gene encodes CDR1 SGHRS and CDR2 YFSETQ. The CDR3 is 18 amino acids. J was trimmed by 0 bases and V by 4 bases; bases with no gene match: 12. The CDR3 DNA sequence: TGCGCCAGCAGCCTGGCACCGACAGGGGCCAGCTCCTACAATGAGCAGTTCTTC. This encodes CASSLAPTGASSYNEQFF.